A selection of T cell receptor beta chains follows, all from one sample in a study of blood T cell repertoires in COVID-19. Only in-frame clones appear in the TCRdb table, and some are missing; sequencing was by immunoSEQ multiplex PCR. The repertoire holds around 170,000 clones, with around two thirds as singletons. Sequenced material: peripheral blood. Receptors originate from a woman of 80 years or more with acute or convalescent COVID-19. CDR3s include the opening cysteine and the closing phenylalanine or tryptophan. A D gene is named only where the DNA matches it firmly. Size tells how often a clone was seen (once, few, many) or the class of an expanded clone, and some rows leave it out.

>TRBV24-1|TRBD1|-|TRBJ1-1
CATSEGGTGGFQTGGNTEAFF
TGTGCCACCAGTGAGGGAGGGACAGGGGGATTCCAAACTGGGGGGAACACTGAAGCTTTCTTT
>TRBV28|TRBD2|-|TRBJ2-1
CASSSAGLAGTYNEQFF
TGTGCCAGCAGTTCGGCGGGACTAGCGGGGACCTACAATGAGCAGTTCTTC
>TRBV19|TRBD1|once|TRBJ1-5
CASSNTGAVNQPQHF
TGTGCCAGTAGTAACACAGGGGCTGTAAATCAGCCCCAGCATTTT
>TRBV19|TRBD1|-|TRBJ2-1
CAKGTGEHYNEQFF
TGTGCCAAGGGAACAGGGGAACACTACAATGAGCAGTTCTTC
>TRBV28|TRBD2|few|TRBJ2-7
CASSFWVLAGVYEQYF
TGTGCCAGCAGTTTCTGGGTACTAGCGGGAGTCTACGAGCAGTACTTC
>TRBV4-3|-|-|TRBJ1-5
CASSQDFSQPQHF
TGCGCCAGCAGCCAAGATTTTAGCCAGCCCCAGCATTTT
>TRBV5-1|-|-|TRBJ1-5
CASSLVRGAADYSNQPQHF
TGCGCCAGCAGCTTGGTCCGGGGGGCGGCGGATTATAGCAATCAGCCCCAGCATTTT
>TRBV5-1|TRBD1|few|TRBJ1-4
CASSANPTGANEKLFF
TGCGCCAGCAGCGCTAATCCGACAGGGGCTAATGAAAAACTGTTTTTT
>TRBV19|-|-|TRBJ1-1
CATHWRTGSPTEAFF
TGTGCCACCCATTGGCGCACAGGGTCCCCCACTGAAGCTTTCTTT
>TRBV11-3|-|-|TRBJ2-7
CASSLDGGLQSEQYF
TGTGCCAGCAGCTTAGATGGAGGTCTCCAGAGCGAGCAGTACTTC
>TRBV5-6|-|-|TRBJ2-3
CASSLWAGPGTQYF
TGTGCCAGCAGCCTCTGGGCAGGGCCGGGTACGCAGTATTTT
>TRBV6-5|TRBD1|-|TRBJ1-2
CASIGQGHGYGYTF
TGTGCCAGCATAGGACAGGGACACGGGTATGGCTACACCTTC
>TRBV25-1|TRBD1|-|TRBJ1-1
CASSRTGITEAFF
TGTGCCAGCAGCCGGACAGGAATCACTGAAGCTTTCTTT
>TRBV19|TRBD1|-|TRBJ1-4
CASSPGQGIAKLFF
TGTGCCAGTAGTCCGGGACAGGGAATCGCGAAACTGTTTTTT
>TRBV2|TRBD2|-|TRBJ2-1
CASTGGGNEQFF
TGTGCCAGCACGGGGGGTGGCAACGAGCAGTTCTTC
>TRBV12-3/TRBV12-4|-|once|TRBJ2-4
CASSFVENIQYF
TGTGCCAGCAGTTTTGTAGAAAACATTCAGTACTTC
>TRBV18|-|few|TRBJ2-7
CASSPNADSYEQYF
TGTGCCAGCTCACCAAACGCGGACTCCTACGAGCAGTACTTC
>TRBV10-3|TRBD1|few|TRBJ2-7
CAISGDRGGSYEQYF
TGTGCCATCAGTGGGGACAGGGGAGGCTCCTACGAGCAGTACTTC
>TRBV10-3|TRBD1|-|TRBJ1-6
CAISRTGTGGNSPLHF
TGTGCCATCAGTCGTACCGGGACAGGGGGGAATTCACCCCTCCACTTT
>TRBV7-2|-|few|TRBJ1-1
CASSLEDRTEAFF
TGTGCCAGCAGCTTAGAGGACAGAACTGAAGCTTTCTTT
>TRBV6-2/TRBV6-3|-|-|TRBJ2-7
CASSPPGLPAYEQYF
TGTGCCAGCAGTCCCCCGGGACTGCCAGCCTACGAGCAGTACTTC
>TRBV19|TRBD1|once|TRBJ1-5
CASSIGGQADPSWPQHF
TGTGCCAGTAGTATAGGAGGACAGGCCGACCCCTCATGGCCCCAGCATTTT
>TRBV2|TRBD1|-|TRBJ2-1
CASRHGDSSYNEQFF
TGTGCCAGCAGACATGGGGACAGCTCCTACAATGAGCAGTTCTTC
>TRBV27|-|-|TRBJ1-4
CASSLSAQINEKLFF
TGTGCCAGCAGTTTATCGGCCCAGATTAATGAAAAACTGTTTTTT
>TRBV9|-|-|TRBJ2-7
CASSFDGSEVSEQYF
TGTGCCAGCAGCTTCGACGGCAGCGAAGTTTCCGAGCAGTACTTC
>TRBV6-6|-|-|TRBJ2-3
CASSPTSRTDTQYF
TGTGCCAGCAGTCCCACGAGTCGCACAGATACGCAGTATTTT
>TRBV30|TRBD2|-|TRBJ2-1
CAWRRGLADYNEQFF
TGTGCCTGGAGGCGGGGACTAGCGGATTACAATGAGCAGTTCTTC
>TRBV10-1|TRBD1|-|TRBJ2-1
CASKGQGAGNEQFF
TGCGCCAGCAAAGGACAGGGGGCTGGCAATGAGCAGTTCTTC
>TRBV18|-|-|TRBJ1-1
CASSRVQGRSIPNTEAFF
TGTGCCAGCTCTCGTGTTCAGGGGCGATCAATACCGAACACTGAAGCTTTCTTT
>TRBV7-8|TRBD1|-|TRBJ2-7
CASSLSTGSVEQYF
TGTGCCAGCAGCCTCTCGACAGGGTCCGTGGAGCAGTACTTC
>TRBV11-2|TRBD1|-|TRBJ1-1
CASSHGQGGYTEAFF
TGTGCCAGCAGCCACGGACAGGGCGGGTACACTGAAGCTTTCTTT
>TRBV18|-|-|TRBJ2-2
CASSPPSTGELFF
TGTGCCAGCTCACCTCCGAGTACCGGGGAGCTGTTTTTT
>TRBV27|TRBD1|-|TRBJ1-2
CASSLSDRGKGYGYTF
TGTGCCAGCAGTTTATCGGACAGGGGGAAAGGATATGGCTACACCTTC
>TRBV28|TRBD1|-|TRBJ1-1
CASTNWALQGIGEAFF
TGTGCCAGCACCAACTGGGCGTTACAGGGGATTGGTGAAGCTTTCTTT
>TRBV28|-|-|TRBJ1-5
CASSLGQGGTYSNQPQHF
TGTGCCAGCAGCCTCGGACAAGGGGGTACCTATAGCAATCAGCCCCAGCATTTT
>TRBV29-1|-|-|TRBJ2-3
CSLSGQTTDTQYF
TGCAGCCTCTCGGGTCAGACCACAGATACGCAGTATTTT
>TRBV2|-|-|TRBJ1-5
CASSETDSNQPQHF
TGTGCCAGCAGCGAGACAGATAGCAATCAGCCCCAGCATTTT
>TRBV29-1|-|few|TRBJ1-2
CSVVSGLSGGYTF
TGCAGCGTTGTCTCGGGGTTATCGGGAGGCTACACCTTC
>TRBV2|-|once|TRBJ2-7
CASSEVYEQYF
TGTGCCAGCAGCGAGGTGTACGAGCAGTACTTC
>TRBV4-1|-|-|TRBJ2-1
CASSQAGLAPGQFF
TGCGCCAGCAGCCAAGCGGGACTCGCGCCGGGGCAGTTCTTC
>TRBV7-8|TRBD1|-|TRBJ1-2
CASSLDPTGPGYTF
TGTGCCAGCAGCTTAGACCCGACAGGGCCTGGCTACACCTTC
>TRBV28|TRBD1|once|TRBJ1-6
CASSPLGQGNNSPLHF
TGTGCCAGCAGTCCCCTAGGACAGGGAAATAATTCACCCCTCCACTTT
>TRBV27|-|-|TRBJ2-7
CASFSASYEQYF
TGTGCCAGTTTTAGCGCGAGCTACGAGCAGTACTTC
>TRBV19|TRBD2|-|TRBJ2-3
CASSIGLLAGEDTQYF
TGTGCCAGTAGTATAGGCCTACTAGCGGGAGAAGATACGCAGTATTTT
>TRBV30|-|few|TRBJ1-1
CAWTGAGNTEAFF
TGTGCCTGGACAGGGGCCGGGAACACTGAAGCTTTCTTT
>TRBV7-8|TRBD1|-|TRBJ1-4
CASTQRRGQGVLFF
TGTGCCAGCACCCAGAGGAGGGGGCAGGGGGTCCTGTTTTTT
>TRBV9|-|-|TRBJ2-1
CASSPLTGEQFF
TGTGCCAGCAGCCCGCTGACCGGGGAGCAGTTCTTC